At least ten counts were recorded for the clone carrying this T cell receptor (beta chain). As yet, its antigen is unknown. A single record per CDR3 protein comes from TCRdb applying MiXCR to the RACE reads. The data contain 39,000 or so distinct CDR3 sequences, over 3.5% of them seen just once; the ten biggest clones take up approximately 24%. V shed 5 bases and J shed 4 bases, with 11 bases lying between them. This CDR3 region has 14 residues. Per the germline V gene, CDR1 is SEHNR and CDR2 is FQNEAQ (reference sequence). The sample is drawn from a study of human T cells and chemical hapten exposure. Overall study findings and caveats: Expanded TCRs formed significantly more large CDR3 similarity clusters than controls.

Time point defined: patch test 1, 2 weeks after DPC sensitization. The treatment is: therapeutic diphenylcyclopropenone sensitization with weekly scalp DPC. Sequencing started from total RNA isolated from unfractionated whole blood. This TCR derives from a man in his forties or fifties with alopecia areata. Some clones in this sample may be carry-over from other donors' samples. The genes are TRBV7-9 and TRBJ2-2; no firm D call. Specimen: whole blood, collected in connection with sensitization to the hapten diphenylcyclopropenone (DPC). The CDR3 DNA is TGTGCCAGCAGCCATCGGACGTTCACCGGGGAGCTGTTTTTT. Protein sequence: CASSHRTFTGELFF.